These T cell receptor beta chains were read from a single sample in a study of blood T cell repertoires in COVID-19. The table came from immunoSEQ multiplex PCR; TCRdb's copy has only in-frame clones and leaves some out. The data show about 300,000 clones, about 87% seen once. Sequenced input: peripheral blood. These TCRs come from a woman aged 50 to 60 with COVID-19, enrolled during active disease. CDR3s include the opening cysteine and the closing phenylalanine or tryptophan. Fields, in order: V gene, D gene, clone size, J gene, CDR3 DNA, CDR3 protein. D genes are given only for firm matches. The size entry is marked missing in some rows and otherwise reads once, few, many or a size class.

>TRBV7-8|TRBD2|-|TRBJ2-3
TGTGCCAGCAGCCCGTTAGCGGGAGACGGCACAGATACGCAGTATTTT
CASSPLAGDGTDTQYF
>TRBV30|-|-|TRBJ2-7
TGTGCCTGGAGTGCTGTCGCCTACGAGCAGTACTTC
CAWSAVAYEQYF
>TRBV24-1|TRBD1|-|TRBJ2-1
TGTGCCACCAGTGATTTAGGGCGGCAGGGGGCCGGCAATGAGCAGTTCTTC
CATSDLGRQGAGNEQFF
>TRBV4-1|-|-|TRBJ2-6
TGCGCCAGCAGCCAAGTTCGTCCCTCTGGGGCCAACGTCCTGACTTTC
CASSQVRPSGANVLTF
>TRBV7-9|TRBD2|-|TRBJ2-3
TGTGCCAGCAGCTTAGCGATTGCGGGAGGTAATACAGATACGCAGTATTTT
CASSLAIAGGNTDTQYF
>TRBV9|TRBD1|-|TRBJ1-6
TGTGCCAGCAGCGCAGGGGGACTCTCCTATAATTCACCCCTCCACTTT
CASSAGGLSYNSPLHF
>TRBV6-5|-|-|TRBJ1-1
TGTGCCAGCAGTCCGGGACACAAGAACACTGAAGCTTTCTTT
CASSPGHKNTEAFF
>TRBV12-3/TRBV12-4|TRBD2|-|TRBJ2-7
TGTGCCAGCCGGAAGCGGGAAACCTACGAGCAGTACTTC
CASRKRETYEQYF
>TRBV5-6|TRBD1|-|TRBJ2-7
TGTGCCAGCAGCTTGGGAGGGGGCCCTCGTAACGAGCAGTACTTC
CASSLGGGPRNEQYF
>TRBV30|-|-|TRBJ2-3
TGTGCCTGGGGTATTAGCACAGATACGCAGTATTTT
CAWGISTDTQYF
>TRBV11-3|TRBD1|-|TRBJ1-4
TGTGCCAGCAGCTCGGGACAGCCGAATGAAAAACTGTTTTTT
CASSSGQPNEKLFF
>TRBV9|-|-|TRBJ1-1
TGTGCCAGCTCCCCAAGGGGGGGGGTCGAATCTGAAGCTTTCTTT
CASSPRGGVESEAFF
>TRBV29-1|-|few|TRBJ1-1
TGCAGCGGGAGGGCACAGCTCACTGAAGCTTTCTTT
CSGRAQLTEAFF
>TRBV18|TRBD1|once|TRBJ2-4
TGTGCCAGCTCACCACGCCTTGTGTCAGGGGGATCTGTCAAAAACATTCAGTACTTC
CASSPRLVSGGSVKNIQYF
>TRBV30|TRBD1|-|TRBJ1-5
TGTGCCTGGAGGGGACAGGGGTGGAGGCAGCCCCAGCATTTT
CAWRGQGWRQPQHF
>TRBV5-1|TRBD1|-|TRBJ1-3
TGCGCCAGCAGCCCAGGACCGACAGGGTCTGGAAACACCATATATTTT
CASSPGPTGSGNTIYF
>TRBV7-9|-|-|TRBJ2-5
TGTGCCAGCAGCTCCCGGGGTGGGTACCAAGAGACCCAGTACTTC
CASSSRGGYQETQYF
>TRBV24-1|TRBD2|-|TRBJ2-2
TGTGCCACCAGTGACTCTAGCGGACCCCCGAACACCGGGGAGCTGTTTTTT
CATSDSSGPPNTGELFF
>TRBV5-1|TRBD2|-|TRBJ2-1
TGCGCCAGCAGCGTGACCGGGAGCGGGAGGGCCGCGGAGCAGTTCTTC
CASSVTGSGRAAEQFF
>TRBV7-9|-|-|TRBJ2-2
TGTGCCAGCAGCCTTGACACGAACACCGGGGAGCTGTTTTTT
CASSLDTNTGELFF
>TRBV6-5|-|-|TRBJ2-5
TGTGCCAGCAGGCGCCTCCCTGAAGAGACCCAGTACTTC
CASRRLPEETQYF
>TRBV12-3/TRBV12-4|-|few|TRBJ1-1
TGTGCCAGCAGTTTAGTCCGGGCTTTCTTT
CASSLVRAFF
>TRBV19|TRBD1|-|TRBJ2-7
TGTGCCAGTAGTACCGGACAGGGCCGCTACGAGCAGTACTTC
CASSTGQGRYEQYF
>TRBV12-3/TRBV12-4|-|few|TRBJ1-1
TGTGCCAGCAGCAAATACAGTGAAGCTTTCTTT
CASSKYSEAFF
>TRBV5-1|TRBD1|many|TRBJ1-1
TGCGCCAGCAGCGCAGGGGGAACGACTGAAGCTTTCTTT
CASSAGGTTEAFF
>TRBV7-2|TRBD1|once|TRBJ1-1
TGTGCCAGCAGCCAGGACAGGGGGAGGACTGAAGCTTTCTTT
CASSQDRGRTEAFF
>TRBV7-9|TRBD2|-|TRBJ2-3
TGTGCCAGCAGTTCCACTAGCGGGAGGGGTCAAGATACGCAGTATTTT
CASSSTSGRGQDTQYF
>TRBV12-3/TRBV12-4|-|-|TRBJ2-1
TGTGCCAGCAGCGCCTCGACTGTAAATGAGCAGTTCTTC
CASSASTVNEQFF
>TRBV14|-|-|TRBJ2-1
TGTGCCAGCAGCCACCTGGCAGGGCAGGGTTCGGGTGAGCAGTTCTTC
CASSHLAGQGSGEQFF
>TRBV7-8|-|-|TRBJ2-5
TGTGCCAGCAGCTTCCATCCCCCCAGCGGACAAGAGACCCAGTACTTC
CASSFHPPSGQETQYF
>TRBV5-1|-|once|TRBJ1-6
TGCGCCAGCAGCTTGGGGAGCAGGGATTCACCCCTCCACTTT
CASSLGSRDSPLHF
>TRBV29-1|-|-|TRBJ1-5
TGCAGCGTTGTGACAGATAATCAGCCCCAGCATTTT
CSVVTDNQPQHF
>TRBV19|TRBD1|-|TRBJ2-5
TGTGCCAGTATGGGTCGGGACAGGACGCCCGGCATTGGGGGCGAGACCCAGTACTTC
CASMGRDRTPGIGGETQYF
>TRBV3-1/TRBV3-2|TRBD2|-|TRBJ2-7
TGTGCCAGCAGCCCCCGGACTAGCGGGACCTACGAGCAGTACTTC
CASSPRTSGTYEQYF
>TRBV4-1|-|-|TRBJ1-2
TGCGCCAGCAGCCGCGGACAGACCCTTAACTATGGCTACACCTTC
CASSRGQTLNYGYTF
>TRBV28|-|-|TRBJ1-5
TGTGCCAGCAGCCCCGCCAGGACTAATCAGCCCCAGCATTTT
CASSPARTNQPQHF
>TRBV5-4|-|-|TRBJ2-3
TGTGCCAGCAGCTTTTACGGTCCTAGCACAGATACGCAGTATTTT
CASSFYGPSTDTQYF
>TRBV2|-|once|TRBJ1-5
TGTGCCAGCAGGACAGGACAGTCCCAGAGGCCCCAGCATTTT
CASRTGQSQRPQHF
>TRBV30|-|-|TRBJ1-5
TGTGCCTGCTCACCGATCAGGGGCAATCAGCCCCAGCATTTT
CACSPIRGNQPQHF
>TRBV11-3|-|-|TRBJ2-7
TGTGCCAGCAGCTCGCCGGAGGCTTGGTACGAGCAGTACTTC
CASSSPEAWYEQYF
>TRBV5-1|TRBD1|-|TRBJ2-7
TGCGCCAGCAGCTTGGGGGACAGGGGCTACGAGCAGTACTTC
CASSLGDRGYEQYF
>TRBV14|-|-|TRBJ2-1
TGTGCCAGCAGCCAGGGACTCCCAGGGAATGAGCAGTTCTTC
CASSQGLPGNEQFF
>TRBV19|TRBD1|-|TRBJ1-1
TGTGCCAGTAGTACCAGGGACAGGGGGACTGAAGCTTTCTTT
CASSTRDRGTEAFF
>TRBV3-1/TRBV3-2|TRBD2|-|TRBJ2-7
TGTGCCAGCAGCCAAGGGCCTAGCGGGAGTTACGAGCAGTACTTC
CASSQGPSGSYEQYF
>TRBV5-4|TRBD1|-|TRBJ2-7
TGTGCCAGCAGCTGGGGGGGAACCGGGACAGGGGCCGAGCAGTACTTC
CASSWGGTGTGAEQYF
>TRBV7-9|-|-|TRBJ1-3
TGTGCCAGCAGCTTAATAGCGGTCTCTGGAAACACCATATATTTT
CASSLIAVSGNTIYF
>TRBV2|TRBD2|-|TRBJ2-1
TGTGCCAGCAGTGCCGGGACTAGCAGGAATGAGCAGTTCTTC
CASSAGTSRNEQFF
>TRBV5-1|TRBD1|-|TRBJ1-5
TGCGCCAGCAGCCAGGGGACAGCAAGCAATCAGCCCCAGCATTTT
CASSQGTASNQPQHF
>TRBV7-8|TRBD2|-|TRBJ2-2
TGTGCCAGCACCAAAAGCGGGAGGCGCGAGGGGGAGCTGTTTTTT
CASTKSGRREGELFF
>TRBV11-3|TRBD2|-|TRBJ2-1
TGTGCCAGCAGCTTAGGATGGGGGGGGACCTACAATGAGCAGTTCTTC
CASSLGWGGTYNEQFF
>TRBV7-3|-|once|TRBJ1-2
TGTGCCAGCAGCTCTGGAGGGGCTAACTATGGCTACACCTTC
CASSSGGANYGYTF
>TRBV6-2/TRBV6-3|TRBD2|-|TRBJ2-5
TGTGCCAGCAGTTACCCACCGCGGGGGTTACAAGAGACCCAGTACTTC
CASSYPPRGLQETQYF
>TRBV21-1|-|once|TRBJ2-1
TGTGCCAGCAGCACATGGGGACTCACCTACAATGAGCAGTTCTTC
CASSTWGLTYNEQFF
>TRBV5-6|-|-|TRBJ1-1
TGTGCCAGCAGCTTGATTGGGAGGGGTCAGGGCACTGAAGCTTTCTTT
CASSLIGRGQGTEAFF